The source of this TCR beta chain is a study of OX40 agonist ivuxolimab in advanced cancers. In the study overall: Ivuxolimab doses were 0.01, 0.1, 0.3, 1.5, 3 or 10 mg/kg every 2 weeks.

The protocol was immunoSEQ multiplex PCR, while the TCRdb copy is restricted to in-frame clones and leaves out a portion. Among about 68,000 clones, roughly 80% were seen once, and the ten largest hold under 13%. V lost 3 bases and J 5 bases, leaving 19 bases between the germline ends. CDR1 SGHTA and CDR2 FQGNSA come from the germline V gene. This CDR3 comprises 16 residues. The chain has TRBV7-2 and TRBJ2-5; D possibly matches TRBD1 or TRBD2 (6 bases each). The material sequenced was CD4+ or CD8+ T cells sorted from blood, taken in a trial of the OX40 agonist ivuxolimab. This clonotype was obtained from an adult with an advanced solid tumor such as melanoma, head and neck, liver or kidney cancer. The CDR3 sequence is CASSLAGGLLGETQYF. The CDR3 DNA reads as TGTGCCAGCAGCTTGGCCGGGGGCCTCCTCGGGGAGACCCAGTACTTC.